The 32 T cell receptor beta chains below all came from one sample that was sequenced in a study of T cells in Graves' hyperthyroidism and ophthalmopathy (dated by TCRdb to between 2018 and 2020). Library preparation used multiplex PCR. Instrument used: Illumina HiSeq 2000. The TCR beta CDR3 regions were amplified from the RNA transcripts. For the first round of RT-PCR on the TCR CDR3, the HTBI primer set was used together with the Qiagen OneStep RT-PCR kit. In TCRdb, the public reads were trimmed at Q25 with fastp and aligned with MiXCR, with productive beta chains retained. For every CDR3 protein sequence, its rows merge into one entry that carries the most common genes and DNA. Here the sample has under 700,000 distinct CDR3 sequences; about 43% occur a single time. The ten largest clones add up to roughly 8.2% of the sample. Source material: peripheral blood or thyroid tissue (not recorded which). The receptors were gathered from a young woman with Graves' hyperthyroidism. Donor details come from another sample of the same person, matched by shared clones.

There are a few counts of this clonotype. V usage is TRBV2 and J usage is TRBJ1-2, with D perhaps matching TRBD1 (6 bases). With 6 bases removed from V and 3 bases from J, the gap between germline ends came to 14 bases. CDR1 is SNHLY, CDR2 FYNNEI, per germline. The CDR3 is 14 amino acids. The CDR3 DNA reads TGTGCCAGCAGGTCGGGGACACAATACTATGGCTACACCTTC. It yields the protein CASRSGTQYYGYTF.

This clonotype has more than one count but fewer than ten. This rearrangement joins TRBV7-2 to TRBJ2-2; D ambiguous. Germline loops: CDR1 SGHTA, CDR2 FQGNSA. CDR3 length: 15 residues. V was clipped by 5 bases and J by 5 bases, with 15 bases between them. The chain's CDR3 is CASSREGRSTGELFF. CDR3 bases: TGTGCCAGCAGCCGAGAAGGACGGTCGACCGGGGAGCTGTTTTTT.

This clonotype was observed a handful of times. The germline gene is not matched at one end of the junction; a read error may be the cause. DNA of the CDR3: TGTGCCAGCAGTACCCGCTGGACTAGCGGGATCTGGACCCAGTACTTC. It codes for CASSTRWTSGIWTQYF. The V call is TRBV10-3, the J call TRBJ2-5; 12 positions agree with TRBD2. CDR3 length: 16 residues. Germline V lookup: CDR1 ENHRY, CDR2 SYGVKD.

This chain joins TRBV7-6 and TRBJ1-1, with D perhaps matching TRBD1 (5 bases). The V and J ends lost 5 bases and 4 bases respectively, with 17 bases between them. The CDR3 is 15 amino acids. CDR1 is SGHVS, CDR2 FNYEAQ, per germline. CDR3 residues: CASSPYGGGVTEAFF. DNA for the CDR3: TGTGCCAGCAGCCCATACGGAGGAGGGGTCACTGAAGCTTTCTTT.

The V call is TRBV25-1, the J call TRBJ1-6; D is unclear. Germline V gives CDR1 MGHDK, CDR2 SYGVNS. V was cut by 7 bases and J by 9 bases, with 13 bases left in between. This CDR3 has 13 amino acids. The CDR3, as DNA: TGTGCCAGCACTGGGCCAGTTCCTTCACCCCTCCACTTT. Translated: CASTGPVPSPLHF.

This clonotype was found many times. The chain has TRBV12-3 or TRBV12-4 and TRBJ1-2, with D maybe TRBD1 (6 bases). CDR3 size: 14 residues. With 5 bases removed from V and 3 bases from J, the gap between germline ends came to 13 bases. DNA for the CDR3: TGTGCCAGCAGTACCCAGGGGCAGTACTATGGCTACACCTTC. Translated, it gives CASSTQGQYYGYTF.

This clonotype was recorded a few times. This chain uses TRBV9 with TRBJ2-7; no reliable D call. V was cut by 0 bases and J by 3 bases, with 4 bases left in between. Germline assignment: CDR1 SGDLS and CDR2 YYNGEE. This CDR3 is built from 12 residues. The CDR3 coding sequence is TGTGCCAGCAGCGTAGACGACTACGAGCAGTACTTC. Amino acid sequence: CASSVDDYEQYF.

The CDR3 protein is CSARGGQGTDTQYF. The CDR3 DNA sequence: TGCAGCGCCCGTGGGGGACAGGGCACAGATACGCAGTATTTT. V usage is TRBV29-1 and J usage is TRBJ2-3, with 8 bases lining up with TRBD1. Germline V gene lookup returns CDR1 SQVTM and CDR2 ANQGSEA. With 7 bases clipped from V and 1 base from J, the junction kept 7 bases outside the gene matches. This CDR3 has 14 residues.

This clonotype was detected many times. This chain joins TRBV2 and TRBJ1-6, with D possibly matching TRBD1 (5 bases). CDR3 length: 13 amino acids. Germline V lookup: CDR1 SNHLY, CDR2 FYNNEI. The germline V and J ends were trimmed by 11 bases and 10 bases, with 18 bases remaining between them. CDR3 bases: TGTGCCGGAAAGACAGACAAGGTCTCACCCCTCCACTTT. Its protein product is CAGKTDKVSPLHF. The whole variable domain, filled in from reference TRBV2 and TRBJ1-6, reads EPEVTQTPSHQVTQMGQEVILRCVPISNHLYFYWYRQILGQKVEFLVSFYNNEISEKSEIFDDQFSVERPDGSNFTLKIRSTKLEDSAMYFCAGKTDKVSPLHFGNGTRLTVT.

The chain joins TRBV6-6 to TRBJ2-5; D is possibly TRBD2 (6 bases). With 1 base removed from V and 5 bases from J, the gap between germline ends came to 14 bases. This CDR3 has 15 amino acids. The germline V gene encodes CDR1 MNHNY and CDR2 SVGAGI (reference sequence). CDR3 in DNA: TGTGCCAGCAGTTACTACTCGGGAGTCCGCGAGACCCAGTACTTC. It specifies CASSYYSGVRETQYF.

The CDR3 sequence: CASSSEGNNSPLHF. For the CDR3, the DNA is TGCGCCAGCAGCTCGGAGGGTAACAATTCACCCCTCCACTTT. This chain joins TRBV5-1 and TRBJ1-6; no clear D gene. Per the germline V gene, CDR1 is SGHRS and CDR2 is YFSETQ. This CDR3 comprises 14 residues. The ends were cut back, 3 bases at V and 7 bases at J, with 11 bases in the middle.

Details on this clonotype: Germline and junction disagree at one end, which may indicate a read error. This chain joins TRBV25-1 and TRBJ1-1; a weak D match, TRBD1 (5 bases). From germline, CDR1 is MGHDK and CDR2 SYGVNS. This CDR3 is built from 14 residues. The CDR3 sequence is CASSELDSDTKAFF. DNA for the CDR3: TGTGCCAGCAGTGAATTGGACTCGGACACTAAAGCTTTCTTT.

This chain joins TRBV7-8 and TRBJ1-2; 10 bases fit TRBD1. CDR3 length equals 15 residues. The V gene's germline CDR1 is SGHVS and CDR2 FQNEAQ. V was clipped by 5 bases and J by 7 bases; unmatched bases: 10. The CDR3 spells CASSLVTGGAGGYTF. In nucleotides, the CDR3 is TGTGCCAGCAGCCTCGTGACAGGGGGCGCAGGTGGCTACACCTTC.

This chain links TRBV7-9 with TRBJ1-2; D uncertain. V lost 3 bases, J lost 5 bases, and 7 bases lay in between. The CDR3 extends over 12 amino acids. Looked up from germline, CDR1 is SEHNR and CDR2 is FQNEAQ (reference sequence). CDR3: CASSLVQYGYTF. DNA for the CDR3: TGTGCCAGCAGCTTGGTCCAGTATGGCTACACCTTC. Filled out from reference TRBV7-9 and TRBJ1-2, the complete variable domain reads DTGVSQNPRHKITKRGQNVTFRCDPISEHNRLYWYRQTLGQGPEFLTYFQNEAQLEKSRLLSDRFSAERPKGSFSTLEIQRTEQGDSAMYLCASSLVQYGYTFGSGTRLTVV.

This clonotype was found a few times. J is TRBJ1-3 and V is TRBV19; a possible D gene is TRBD1 (5 bases). The CDR3 contains 14 residues. Per germline, CDR1 LNHDA and CDR2 SQIVND (reference sequence). V shed 9 bases and J shed 2 bases, with 14 bases lying between them. CDR3 nucleotide sequence: TGTGCCAGCACATTAGCGGGGGCTGGAAACACCATATATTTT. It codes for CASTLAGAGNTIYF.

Note on this clonotype: It may be a read error: a sequence one base away is much more abundant. The chain combines TRBV24-1 with TRBJ1-5, with 7 positions matching TRBD1. The CDR3 has 16 residues. The trim removed 3 bases at V and 6 bases at J, leaving 10 bases unmatched. Germline V lookup: CDR1 KGHDR, CDR2 SFDVKD. CDR3 protein: CATSDTGTANSQPQHF. The CDR3 DNA sequence: TGTGCCACCAGTGATACCGGGACAGCGAACAGTCAGCCCCAGCATTTT.

The rearrangement uses TRBV20-1 and TRBJ2-7; unclear D gene. Germline V gives CDR1 DFQATT, CDR2 SNEGSKA (reference sequence). This CDR3 comprises 14 residues. Trimming took off 3 bases at V and 2 bases at J, with 14 bases between the two ends. The CDR3, as DNA: TGCAGTGCTAGTCGGGCTGCGGTAACCTACGAGCAGTACTTC. Amino acid sequence: CSASRAAVTYEQYF.

The rearrangement uses TRBV16 and TRBJ1-2; no definite D call. From germline, CDR1 is KGHSY and CDR2 FQNENV. Trimming took 2 bases from V and 8 from J, leaving 9 bases between them. The CDR3 has 12 amino acids. CDR3 DNA: TGTGCCAGCAGCCAAACTGATTCCGGCTACACCTTC. Protein sequence: CASSQTDSGYTF. Full variable domain (missing parts from reference TRBV16 and TRBJ1-2): GEEVAQTPKHLVRGEGQKAKLYCAPIKGHSYVFWYQQVLKNEFKFLISFQNENVFDETGMPKERFSAKCLPNSPCSLEIQATKLEDSAVYFCASSQTDSGYTFGSGTRLTVV.

Worth noting for this clonotype: A single base separates this from a much larger clone, so it may be a read error. The gene calls are TRBV6-1 and TRBJ2-7; D uncertain. V shed 6 bases and J shed 9 bases, with 15 bases lying between them. CDR1 MNHNS and CDR2 SASEGT come from the germline V gene. The CDR3 totals 12 residues. In DNA, the CDR3 is TGTGCCAGCAGGGACGTCTCCTCTGTGCAGTACTTC. This sequence encodes CASRDVSSVQYF.

This clonotype was found a few times. The rearrangement uses TRBV19 and TRBJ2-7, with D perhaps matching TRBD2 (5 bases). The V gene's germline CDR1 is LNHDA and CDR2 SQIVND (reference sequence). This CDR3 spans 13 amino acids. V lost 10 bases and J 0 bases, leaving 13 bases between the germline ends. Here the CDR3 DNA reads TGTGCCACCTTGGGTAGCGCCTCCTACGAGCAGTACTTC. Translating it yields CATLGSASYEQYF.

This clonotype was found many times. The gene calls are TRBV24-1 and TRBJ1-2; D might be TRBD1 (6 bases). With 4 bases removed from V and 13 bases from J, the gap between germline ends came to 15 bases. The CDR3 runs 12 residues. Germline lookup yields CDR1 KGHDR and CDR2 SFDVKD. Here the CDR3 reads CATSDPGADFTF. CDR3 DNA sequence: TGTGCCACCAGTGACCCGGGGGCAGACTTCACCTTC.

Regarding this clonotype: At one end the junction does not follow the germline gene, possibly because of a read error. The chain employs TRBV29-1 and TRBJ2-5; D may correspond to TRBD1 or TRBD2 (5 bases each). CDR1 SQVTM and CDR2 ANQGSEA come from the germline V gene. This CDR3 comprises 12 residues. The CDR3 nucleotides read TGCAGCGTTGAAGGGGACCAAGGGACCCAGTACTTC. The encoded protein is CSVEGDQGTQYF. The variable domain in full, with the rest retrieved from reference TRBV29-1 and TRBJ2-5, is SAVISQKPSRDICQRGTSLTIQCQVDSQVTMMFWYRQQPGQSLTLIATANQGSEATYESGFVIDKFPISRPNLTFSTLTVSNMSPEDSSIYLCSVEGDQGTQYFGPGTRLLVL.

The chain combines TRBV7-2 with TRBJ1-2; 10 bases are a match to TRBD1. The V and J ends lost 4 bases and 4 bases, in that order; junction bases with no gene match: 6. Germline V gene lookup returns CDR1 SGHTA and CDR2 FQGNSA. This CDR3 contains 15 residues. DNA for the CDR3: TGTGCCAGCAGCTACGACAGGGGGCGCCGCTATGGCTACACCTTC. It translates to CASSYDRGRRYGYTF.

The chain joins TRBV12-3 or TRBV12-4 to TRBJ2-7; D ambiguous. This CDR3 region has 14 residues. Deletions cut 3 bases from V and 3 bases from J, with 12 bases between. As DNA, the CDR3 is TGTGCCAGCAGTTTGGTCACGAATTACTACGAGCAGTACTTC. It translates to CASSLVTNYYEQYF.

The chain recombines TRBV10-3 with TRBJ1-1; 7 bases line up with TRBD1. The CDR3 runs 15 residues. Germline V CDR1 and CDR2: ENHRY, SYGVKD. The J segment lost 1 base and the V segment lost 11 bases, leaving 13 bases of the junction unmatched. CDR3 sequence: CACAPHRGANTEAFF. The CDR3 DNA follows: TGTGCCTGTGCCCCTCACAGGGGTGCGAACACTGAAGCTTTCTTT.

Note on this clonotype: The junction and the germline gene differ at one end; a read error may be behind it. The V gene is TRBV2, the J gene TRBJ1-1; 8 bases map to TRBD1. The CDR3 runs to 12 residues. CDR1 and CDR2 (germline): SNHLY, FYNNEI. The chain's CDR3 is CANRTGNTEALF. The DNA for the CDR3 is TGTGCCAACCGGACAGGGAACACTGAAGCTCTCTTT.

This chain uses TRBV10-2 with TRBJ1-1; possible D gene TRBD1, 6 bases. V was clipped by 5 bases and J by 2 bases, with 12 bases between them. Per the germline V gene, CDR1 is WSHSY and CDR2 is SAAADI. The CDR3 extends over 14 amino acids. The CDR3, as DNA: TGCGCCAGCAGTTGGTCAGGGGAAAACACTGAAGCTTTCTTT. Protein product: CASSWSGENTEAFF.

The sample holds a few counts of this clonotype. The chain is built from TRBV5-4 and TRBJ2-5; 7 bases fit TRBD2. This CDR3 is built from 15 residues. The germline V gene has CDR1 SGHNT and CDR2 YYREEE (reference sequence). J gave up 1 base and V 1 base, and 4 bases lay outside the gene matches. In nucleotides, the CDR3 is TGTGCCAGCAGCTTGCCCGCGGGAGCCCAAGAGACCCAGTACTTC. It translates to CASSLPAGAQETQYF. The whole variable domain, remainder taken from reference TRBV5-4 and TRBJ2-5, is ETGVTQSPTHLIKTRGQQVTLRCSSQSGHNTVSWYQQALGQGPQFIFQYYREEENGRGNFPPRFSGLQFPNYSSELNVNALELDDSALYLCASSLPAGAQETQYFGPGTRLLVL.

This clonotype appeared many times. The rearrangement joins TRBV10-3 to TRBJ1-5; 7 bases are a match to TRBD1. The V and J ends lost 0 bases and 5 bases, in that order; junction bases with no gene match: 1. Germline-derived CDR1 and CDR2 are ENHRY and SYGVKD. The CDR3 is 14 residues long. The CDR3 DNA reads TGTGCCATCAGTGAGTCGGGGACAGATCAGCCCCAGCATTTT. It specifies CAISESGTDQPQHF.

The chain combines TRBV20-1 with TRBJ1-1; D is perhaps TRBD1 (6 bases). The ends were cut back, 1 base at V and 2 bases at J, with 11 bases in the middle. This CDR3 is built from 14 residues. Looked up from germline, CDR1 is DFQATT and CDR2 is SNEGSKA (reference sequence). The CDR3 sequence is CSARAGGGNTEAFF. As DNA, the CDR3 is TGCAGTGCTAGAGCTGGAGGGGGAAACACTGAAGCTTTCTTT.

The CDR3: CASSPGQGDREKLFF. The CDR3 DNA reads as TGTGCCAGCAGCCCTGGCCAGGGTGATAGGGAAAAACTGTTTTTT. This chain connects TRBV7-9 to TRBJ1-4; tentatively, D is TRBD1 (5 bases). Trimming removed 5 bases from V and 8 bases from J, with 18 bases in between. Germline-derived CDR1 and CDR2 are SEHNR and FQNEAQ (reference sequence). CDR3 length: 15 residues.

In this sample, this clonotype turned up a few times. The CDR3 DNA follows: TGTGCCAGCAGCGTCCGGGGCATTTTAAACGAAAAACTGTTTTTT. This encodes CASSVRGILNEKLFF. The chain has TRBV7-8 and TRBJ1-4; D may be TRBD1 (5 bases). Trimming cost V 5 bases and J 8 bases, with 18 bases left between them. The CDR3 has 15 amino acids. Germline CDR1 reads SGHVS; CDR2 reads FQNEAQ.